This TCR beta chain was sequenced in a study of CD8+ T cells in alopecia areata. Study findings and constraints: Mice showed clearer TCR sharing than patients did, a gap that was possibly HLA-related.

Turning to this clone: Its antigen is still unknown.

Extraction of RNA preceded its reverse transcription into cDNA, which served as the sequencing template. Assay: immunoSEQ multiplex PCR; the TCRdb copy retains only in-frame clones and omits some. The data contain hundreds of thousands of clones, roughly two fifths of them singletons. Germline V lookup: CDR1 KGHSH, CDR2 LQKENI. V was pared by 3 bases and J by 1 base, with 7 bases between. This CDR3 spans 14 amino acids. As to treatment: oral pan-JAK inhibitor, 5-10 mg twice daily. The rearrangement joins TRBV18 to TRBJ1-3; D gene ambiguous. The material sequenced was CD4+ T cells sorted from blood, taken between weeks 30 and 35, from a patient treated with tofacitinib. The clonotype comes from a human donor with alopecia areata. The chain's CDR3 is CASSPDRSGNTIYF. The CDR3 coding sequence is TGTGCCAGCTCACCCGACCGTTCTGGAAACACCATATATTTT.